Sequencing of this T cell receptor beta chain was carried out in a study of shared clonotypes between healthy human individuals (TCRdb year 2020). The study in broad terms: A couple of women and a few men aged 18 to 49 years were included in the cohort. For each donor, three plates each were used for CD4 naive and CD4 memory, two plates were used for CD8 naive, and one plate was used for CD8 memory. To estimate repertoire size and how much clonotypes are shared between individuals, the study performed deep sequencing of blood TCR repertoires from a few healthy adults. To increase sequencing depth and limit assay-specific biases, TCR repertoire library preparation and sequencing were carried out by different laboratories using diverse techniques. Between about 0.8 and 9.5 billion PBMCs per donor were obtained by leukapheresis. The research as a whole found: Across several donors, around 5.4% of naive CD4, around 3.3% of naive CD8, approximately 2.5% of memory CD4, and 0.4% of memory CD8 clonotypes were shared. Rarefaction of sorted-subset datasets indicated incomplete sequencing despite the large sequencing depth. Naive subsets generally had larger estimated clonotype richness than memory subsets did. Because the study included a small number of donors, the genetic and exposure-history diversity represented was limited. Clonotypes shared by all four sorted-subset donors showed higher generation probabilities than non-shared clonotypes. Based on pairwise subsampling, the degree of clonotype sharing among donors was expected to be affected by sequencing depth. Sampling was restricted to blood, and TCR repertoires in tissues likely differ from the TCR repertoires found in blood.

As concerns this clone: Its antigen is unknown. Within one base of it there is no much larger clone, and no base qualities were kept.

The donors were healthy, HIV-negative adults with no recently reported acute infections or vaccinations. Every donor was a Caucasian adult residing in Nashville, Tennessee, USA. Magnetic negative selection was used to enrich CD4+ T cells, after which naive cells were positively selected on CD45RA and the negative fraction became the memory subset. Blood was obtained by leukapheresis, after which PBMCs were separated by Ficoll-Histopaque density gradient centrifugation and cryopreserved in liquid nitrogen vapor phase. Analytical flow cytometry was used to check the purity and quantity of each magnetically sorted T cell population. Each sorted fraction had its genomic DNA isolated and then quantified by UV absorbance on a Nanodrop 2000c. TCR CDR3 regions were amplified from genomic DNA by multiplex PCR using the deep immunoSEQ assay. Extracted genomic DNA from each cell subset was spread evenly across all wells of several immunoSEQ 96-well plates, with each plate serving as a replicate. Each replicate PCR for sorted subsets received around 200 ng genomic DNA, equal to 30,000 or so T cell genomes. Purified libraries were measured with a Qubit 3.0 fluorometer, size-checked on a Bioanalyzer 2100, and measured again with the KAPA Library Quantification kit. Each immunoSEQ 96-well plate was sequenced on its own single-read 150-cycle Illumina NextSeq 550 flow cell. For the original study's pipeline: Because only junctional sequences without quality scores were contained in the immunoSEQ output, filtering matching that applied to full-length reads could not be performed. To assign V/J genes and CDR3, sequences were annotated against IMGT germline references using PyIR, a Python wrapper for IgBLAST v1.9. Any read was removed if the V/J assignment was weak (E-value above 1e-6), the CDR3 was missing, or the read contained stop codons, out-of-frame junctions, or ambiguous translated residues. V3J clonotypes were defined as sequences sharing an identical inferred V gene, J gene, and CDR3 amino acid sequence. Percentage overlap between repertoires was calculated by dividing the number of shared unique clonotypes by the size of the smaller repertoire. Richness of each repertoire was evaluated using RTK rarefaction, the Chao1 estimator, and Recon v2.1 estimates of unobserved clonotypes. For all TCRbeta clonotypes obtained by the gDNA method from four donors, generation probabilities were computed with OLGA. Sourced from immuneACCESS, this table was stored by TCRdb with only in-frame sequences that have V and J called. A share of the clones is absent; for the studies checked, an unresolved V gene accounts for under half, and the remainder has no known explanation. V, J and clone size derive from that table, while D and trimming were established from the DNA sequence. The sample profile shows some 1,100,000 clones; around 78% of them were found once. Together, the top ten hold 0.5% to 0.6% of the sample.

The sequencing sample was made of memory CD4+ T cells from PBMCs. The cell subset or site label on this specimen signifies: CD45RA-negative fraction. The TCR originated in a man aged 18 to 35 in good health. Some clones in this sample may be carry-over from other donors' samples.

The CDR3 is CASSLSATNEKLFF. The DNA sequence is as follows: TGCGCCAGCAGCTTAAGCGCAACTAATGAAAAACTGTTTTTT. The rearranged segments are TRBV5-1 and TRBJ1-4; no D gene can be assigned with confidence. From cysteine to phenylalanine, the CDR3 is 14 amino acids long. The sequence is cut down to CDR3 DNA, 42 bases in frame from base 1. V gives up 2 bases and J gives up 0 bases, and the segment between their germline ends measures 5 bases. Sequences SGHRS (CDR1) and YFSETQ (CDR2) are obtained from the germline V gene. Joined to the reference TRBV5-1 and TRBJ1-4 proteins, this CDR3 gives the full variable domain: KAGVTQTPRYLIKTRGQQVTLSCSPISGHRSVSWYQQTPGQGLQFLFEYFSETQRNKGNFPGRFSGRQFSNSRSEMNVSTLELGDSALYLCASSLSATNEKLFFGSGTQLSVL.